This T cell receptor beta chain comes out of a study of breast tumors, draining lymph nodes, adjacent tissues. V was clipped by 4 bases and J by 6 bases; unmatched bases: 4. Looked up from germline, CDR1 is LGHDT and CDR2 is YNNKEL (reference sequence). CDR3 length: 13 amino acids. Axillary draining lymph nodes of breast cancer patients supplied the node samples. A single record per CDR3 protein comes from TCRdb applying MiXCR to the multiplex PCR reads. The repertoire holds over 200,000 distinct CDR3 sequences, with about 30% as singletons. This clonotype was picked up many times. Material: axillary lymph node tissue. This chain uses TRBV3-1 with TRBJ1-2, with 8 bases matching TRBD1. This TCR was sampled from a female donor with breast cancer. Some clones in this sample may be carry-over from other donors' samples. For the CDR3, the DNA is TGTGCCAGCAGCCGCGGACAGGGCGATGGCTACACCTTC. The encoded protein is CASSRGQGDGYTF.